This is a list of T cell receptor beta chains from one sample in a study of response to subunit inactivated influenza vaccine. One entry per CDR3 protein results from TCRdb running MiXCR on the RT-PCR reads. The sample consists of around 470,000 distinct CDR3 sequences, roughly 7.6% of them appearing once. The material was PBMCs from blood, obtained less than 30 months after vaccination. The source of these receptors is a man aged 50 to 75 who received an inactivated influenza vaccine. CDR3s include the opening cysteine and the closing phenylalanine or tryptophan. A D gene is named only where the DNA matches it firmly. Size tells how often a clone was seen (once, few, many) or the class of an expanded clone, and some rows leave it out.

V gene	J gene	clone size	D gene	CDR3 protein	CDR3 DNA
TRBV7-2	TRBJ2-3	.	.	CASSWDLTDTQYF	TGTGCCAGCAGCTGGGACCTCACAGATACGCAGTATTTT
TRBV11-2	TRBJ2-6	few	TRBD2	CASSLVGTSNSGANVLTF	TGTGCCAGCAGCTTAGTAGGGACTAGCAATTCTGGGGCCAACGTCCTGACTTTC
TRBV11-2	TRBJ2-7	.	TRBD2	CASSSPRTSGSYEQYF	TGTGCCAGCAGTTCCCCTCGGACTAGCGGCTCCTACGAGCAGTACTTC
TRBV18	TRBJ2-4	.	.	CASSHGTVRNIQYF	TGTGCCAGCTCTCATGGGACGGTCAGAAACATTCAGTACTTC
TRBV12-3/TRBV12-4	TRBJ2-7	few	.	CASSSGALGAYEQYF	TGTGCCAGCAGTTCGGGGGCCCTAGGGGCCTACGAGCAGTACTTC
TRBV7-9	TRBJ1-2	.	.	CARSLDNSGFGYTF	TGTGCTCGCAGCTTAGATAACAGCGGCTTTGGCTACACCTTC
TRBV5-1	TRBJ2-1	.	TRBD2	CASSLELAGGADEQFF	TGCGCCAGCAGCTTGGAACTAGCGGGGGGTGCGGATGAGCAGTTCTTC
TRBV6-1	TRBJ1-3	.	.	CASSEDNSPSGNTIYF	TGTGCCAGCAGTGAGGACAATTCCCCATCTGGAAACACCATATATTTT
TRBV29-1	TRBJ2-7	many	TRBD1	CSVKGQDSYEQYF	TGCAGCGTTAAGGGACAGGACTCCTACGAGCAGTACTTC
TRBV4-1	TRBJ2-1	few	.	CASSQIGGSREQFF	TGCGCCAGCAGCCAAATTGGGGGGTCCAGGGAGCAGTTCTTC
TRBV7-2	TRBJ2-7	few	.	CASSRQQGRWPYEQYF	TGTGCCAGCAGCCGCCAACAGGGAAGGTGGCCCTACGAGCAGTACTTC
TRBV20-1	TRBJ1-2	few	TRBD1	CSASPQGVGYGYTF	TGCAGTGCTAGTCCTCAGGGGGTAGGCTATGGCTACACCTTC
TRBV24-1	TRBJ2-3	.	.	CATSENMVDTQYF	TGTGCCACCAGTGAAAACATGGTAGATACGCAGTATTTT
TRBV11-2	TRBJ2-5	few	TRBD2	CASSSGTSGSWETQYF	TGTGCCAGCAGCTCCGGGACTAGCGGGAGTTGGGAGACCCAGTACTTC
TRBV27	TRBJ2-6	few	.	CASRPWSRRESSGANVLTF	TGTGCCAGCAGGCCTTGGTCACGGAGGGAGTCTTCTGGGGCCAACGTCCTGACTTTC
TRBV6-2/TRBV6-3	TRBJ1-1	many	.	CASSQGNTEAFF	TGTGCCAGCAGCCAGGGGAACACTGAAGCTTTCTTT
TRBV21-1	TRBJ2-5	.	.	CASSTPRRAPLIQETQYF	TGTGCCAGCAGCACTCCGCGGAGGGCTCCTCTTATACAAGAGACCCAGTACTTC
TRBV12-3/TRBV12-4	TRBJ1-4	.	TRBD1	CASTRQGEGEKLFF	TGTGCCAGCACCCGACAGGGGGAGGGTGAAAAACTGTTTTTT
TRBV5-1	TRBJ2-5	many	.	CASSLATPRETQYF	TGCGCCAGCAGCTTGGCTACCCCCAGGGAGACCCAGTACTTC
TRBV28	TRBJ2-2	few	.	CASSLAGEVTGELFF	TGTGCCAGCAGTTTAGCTGGGGAAGTCACCGGGGAGCTGTTTTTT
TRBV27	TRBJ2-7	.	.	CASSTTVSSTYEQYF	TGTGCCAGCAGTACGACAGTCTCTAGCACCTACGAGCAGTACTTC
TRBV5-1	TRBJ1-4	.	.	CASRREGSTNEKLFF	TGCGCCAGCAGGAGGGAGGGGTCCACTAATGAAAAACTGTTTTTT
TRBV7-2	TRBJ1-3	many	.	CASRERGGSGWNTIYF	TGTGCCAGCAGGGAGCGAGGAGGGTCCGGGTGGAACACCATATATTTT
TRBV15	TRBJ2-1	many	TRBD2	CATSRSGSRGNEQFF	TGTGCCACCAGCAGGAGCGGGAGTAGGGGCAATGAGCAGTTCTTC
TRBV5-1	TRBJ2-1	few	TRBD2	CASCQAGGMGNEQFF	TGCGCCAGCTGCCAAGCGGGAGGCATGGGCAATGAGCAGTTCTTC
TRBV7-9	TRBJ1-2	few	.	CASSPLSGTGYTF	TGTGCCAGCAGCCCCCTTTCGGGGACGGGCTACACCTTC